A single sample gave rise to the 9 T cell receptor beta chains below, sequenced in a study of a mutant IDH1 vaccine in newly diagnosed glioma. Assay used: immunoSEQ multiplex PCR; TCRdb lists only in-frame clones, some missing. Counted here are roughly 50,000 clones, about 81% occurring once; the ten biggest clones make up about 8.8%. These receptors have no known antigen. Time point denoted: week 23, last vaccination. Vaccinated patients received 300 ug of mutant IDH1 20-mer peptide per dose, with topical imiquimod. The material was PBMCs, obtained from a glioma patient whose treatment included an IDH1 peptide vaccine. These receptors all stem from a woman aged 40-49 years with glioma. Some clones in this sample may be carry-over from other donors' samples.

This rearrangement joins TRBV7-2 to TRBJ1-4; D call uncertain. The germline CDR1 and CDR2 sequences are SGHTA and FQGNSA. The CDR3 contains 15 residues. V lost 1 base and J 1 base, leaving 7 bases between the germline ends. CDR3: CASSLGRLTNEKLFF. In DNA form, the CDR3 reads TGTGCCAGCAGCTTAGGAAGATTAACTAATGAAAAACTGTTTTTT.

This chain uses TRBV27 with TRBJ2-7, with a weak D call TRBD1 (5 bases). The CDR3 length is 14 residues. The germline V and J ends were trimmed by 2 bases and 0 bases, with 8 bases remaining between them. Looked up from germline, CDR1 is MNHEY and CDR2 is SMNVEV (reference sequence). The CDR3 is CASSLLGASYEQYF. In DNA form, the CDR3 reads TGTGCCAGCAGTTTACTAGGGGCCTCCTACGAGCAGTACTTC.

This clone appeared a few times. This chain links TRBV19 with TRBJ1-5, with no clear D. The CDR3 totals 14 residues. Trimming cost V 7 bases and J 2 bases, with 12 bases left between them. The germline gives CDR1 LNHDA, CDR2 SQIVND (reference sequence). CDR3 DNA sequence: TGTGCCAGTAACCCGGAAGGCCGCAATCAGCCCCAGCATTTT. Protein product: CASNPEGRNQPQHF.

In this sample, this clone turned up a few times. This chain uses TRBV2 with TRBJ2-3; unclear D gene. The CDR3 runs 11 residues. CDR1 SNHLY and CDR2 FYNNEI come from the germline V gene. Trimming shortened V by 8 bases and J by 7 bases, and 10 bases separated the two germline ends. The CDR3 region is CASFDGNTQYF. For the CDR3, the DNA is TGTGCCAGCTTCGACGGTAATACGCAGTATTTT.

The rearrangement uses TRBV9 and TRBJ1-3; 10 positions agree with TRBD1. CDR3 length equals 14 residues. Trimming cost V 3 bases and J 9 bases; bases outside gene matches: 6. Germline assignment: CDR1 SGDLS and CDR2 YYNGEE. For the CDR3, the DNA is TGTGCCAGCAGCGCTGACAGGGGGCCAATCACCATATATTTT. Its protein is CASSADRGPITIYF. The entire variable domain, with the rest obtained from reference TRBV9 and TRBJ1-3, is as follows: DSGVTQTPKHLITATGQRVTLRCSPRSGDLSVYWYQQSLDQGLQFLIQYYNGEERAKGNILERFSAQQFPDLHSELNLSSLELGDSALYFCASSADRGPITIYFGEGSWLTVV.

V is TRBV2 and J is TRBJ2-4; TRBD2 aligns across 12 bases. The length of the CDR3 is 16 residues. V shed 6 bases and J 2 bases; nucleotides not matched to a gene: 5. Germline V gene lookup returns CDR1 SNHLY and CDR2 FYNNEI. The CDR3, as DNA: TGTGCCAGCAGGAGAGGACTAGCGGGGCCCAAAAACATTCAGTACTTC. Translated: CASRRGLAGPKNIQYF.

This clone was recorded only once. V gene TRBV29-1 combines with J gene TRBJ1-2; TRBD1 matches at 11 bases. The germline CDR1 and CDR2 sequences are SQVTM and ANQGSEA. The CDR3 extends over 13 amino acids. V trimming: 3 bases; J trimming: 8 bases; junction bases outside the gene matches: 5. CDR3 amino acids: CSVEGQGGEGYTF. CDR3 sequence (DNA): TGCAGCGTTGAGGGACAGGGGGGGGAAGGCTACACCTTC.

Concerning this clone itself: The same CDR3 can be traced to other DNA sequences in this sample. The chain carries TRBV4-3 and TRBJ1-1; the D gene is possibly TRBD1 (5 bases). CDR1 and CDR2 (germline): LGHNA, YSLEER. V was shortened by 0 bases and J by 1 base, with 9 bases between the two germline ends. The CDR3 runs to 15 residues. CDR3 DNA: TGCGCCAGCAGCCAAGAGGGGGGAGGGAACACTGAAGCTTTCTTT. Translation: CASSQEGGGNTEAFF.

The chain links TRBV7-9 to TRBJ2-7, with TRBD1 identical over 8 bases. This CDR3 has 18 residues. The V gene's germline CDR1 is SEHNR and CDR2 FQNEAQ (reference sequence). V lost 1 base, J lost 1 base, and 12 bases stayed unmatched. This chain's CDR3 is CASSLVGTGRLRSYEQYF. CDR3 bases: TGTGCCAGCAGCTTAGTAGGGACAGGAAGGCTGAGGTCCTACGAGCAGTACTTC.